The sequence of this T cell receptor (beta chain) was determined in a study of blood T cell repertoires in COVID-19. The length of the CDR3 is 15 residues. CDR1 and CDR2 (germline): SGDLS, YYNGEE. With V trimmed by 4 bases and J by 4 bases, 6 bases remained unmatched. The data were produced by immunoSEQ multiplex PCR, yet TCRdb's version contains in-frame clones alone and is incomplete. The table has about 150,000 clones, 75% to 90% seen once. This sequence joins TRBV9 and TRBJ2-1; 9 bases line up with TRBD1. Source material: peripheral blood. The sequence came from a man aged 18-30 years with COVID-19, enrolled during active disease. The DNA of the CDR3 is TGTGCCAGCAGCCCGGGGACAGGGCCTTACAATGAGCAGTTCTTC. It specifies CASSPGTGPYNEQFF.